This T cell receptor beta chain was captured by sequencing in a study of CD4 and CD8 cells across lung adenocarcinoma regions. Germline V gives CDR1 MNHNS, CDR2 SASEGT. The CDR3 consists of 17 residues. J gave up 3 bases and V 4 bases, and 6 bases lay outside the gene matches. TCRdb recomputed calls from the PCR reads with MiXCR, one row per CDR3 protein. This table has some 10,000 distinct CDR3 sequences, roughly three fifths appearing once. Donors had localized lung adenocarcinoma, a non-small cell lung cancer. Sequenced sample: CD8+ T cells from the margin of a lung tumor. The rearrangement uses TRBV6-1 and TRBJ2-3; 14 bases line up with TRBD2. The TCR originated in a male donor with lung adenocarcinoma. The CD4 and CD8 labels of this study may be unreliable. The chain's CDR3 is CASSGPGTSGSTDTQYF. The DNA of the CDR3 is TGTGCCAGCAGTGGACCCGGGACTAGCGGGAGTACAGATACGCAGTATTTT.